This is a list of T cell receptor beta chains from one sample in a study of T cell changes during pregnancy in multiple sclerosis. Sequencing used immunoSEQ multiplex PCR; TCRdb keeps in-frame clones, though not all of them. The sample holds 25,000 to 30,000 clones, around nine tenths seen once. The material sequenced was CD4+ T cells from peripheral blood mononuclear cells, taken in the first trimester of pregnancy. These receptors all come from a female donor with multiple sclerosis, enrolled in a pregnancy study. Both conserved end residues are part of each CDR3. A D gene is named only where the DNA matches it firmly. Part of the rows lack a size; the others show once, few, many or a class for expanded clones.

CDR3 protein	CDR3 DNA	clone size	D gene	J gene	V gene
CASSNGGLAGGNQETQYF	TGTGCCAGCAGCAATGGGGGGCTAGCGGGGGGTAACCAAGAGACCCAGTACTTC	-	TRBD2	TRBJ2-5	TRBV5-4
CASSQNRVDQPQHF	TGCGCCAGCAGCCAGAACAGGGTCGATCAGCCCCAGCATTTT	-	-	TRBJ1-5	TRBV4-1
CAWSVSSGRGTEAFF	TGTGCCTGGAGTGTATCATCGGGCAGGGGCACTGAAGCTTTCTTT	-	-	TRBJ1-1	TRBV30
CASSLQQGTTEAFF	TGTGCCAGCAGCTTACAACAGGGGACGACTGAAGCTTTCTTT	few	TRBD1	TRBJ1-1	TRBV7-9
CASSQVDNEKLFF	TGCGCCAGCAGCCAAGTGGACAACGAAAAACTGTTTTTT	-	-	TRBJ1-4	TRBV4-1
CASRMKRQGARVSEQFF	TGCGCCAGCAGAATGAAGAGACAGGGGGCAAGAGTGAGTGAGCAGTTCTTC	-	TRBD1	TRBJ2-1	TRBV5-1
CASRVPGLGKSGYTF	TGTGCCAGCAGGGTCCCGGGACTCGGGAAAAGTGGCTACACCTTC	-	-	TRBJ1-2	TRBV11-2
CASGDRNYGYTF	TGTGCCAGCGGGGACAGGAACTATGGCTACACCTTC	-	TRBD1	TRBJ1-2	TRBV5-4
CASSLGQGVTFF	TGCGCCAGCAGCCTAGGACAGGGGGTAACTTTCTTT	-	TRBD1	TRBJ1-1	TRBV5-1
CASSFGWDSDSPLHF	TGTGCCAGCAGTTTCGGCTGGGACAGCGATTCACCCCTCCACTTT	-	TRBD1	TRBJ1-6	TRBV11-1
CAISKQGNEQYF	TGTGCCATCAGTAAACAGGGGAACGAGCAGTACTTC	-	TRBD1	TRBJ2-7	TRBV10-3
CASTTRLARNEQFF	TGTGCCAGCACCACCAGACTAGCACGCAATGAGCAGTTCTTC	once	TRBD2	TRBJ2-1	TRBV27
CASAYRAQPQHF	TGTGCCAGCGCATACAGGGCCCAGCCCCAGCATTTT	-	-	TRBJ1-5	TRBV28
CASSLEGQGGYEQYF	TGCGCCAGCAGCTTGGAGGGACAGGGGGGCTACGAGCAGTACTTC	-	TRBD1	TRBJ2-7	TRBV5-1
CASSYRGAINYGYTF	TGTGCCAGCAGTTACCGGGGTGCGATCAACTATGGCTACACCTTC	-	-	TRBJ1-2	TRBV6-5
CASSEGRLTEAFF	TGTGCCAGCAGTGAAGGCAGGCTCACTGAAGCTTTCTTT	-	-	TRBJ1-1	TRBV2
CASSHRLAGRETQYF	TGCGCCAGCAGCCACCGACTAGCGGGGAGGGAGACCCAGTACTTC	-	TRBD2	TRBJ2-5	TRBV4-3
CASSLSLTPQEDTQYF	TGTGCCAGCAGCTTGAGTTTGACACCACAAGAAGATACGCAGTATTTT	-	-	TRBJ2-3	TRBV5-6
CASSISFPDTQYF	TGTGCCAGTAGTATCAGTTTCCCAGATACGCAGTATTTT	-	-	TRBJ2-3	TRBV19
CASSFTGGRSPLHF	TGTGCCAGCAGTTTCACAGGGGGCAGGTCACCCCTCCACTTT	-	TRBD1	TRBJ1-6	TRBV27
CASSLETRSPLHF	TGTGCCAGCAGCTTAGAAACTCGTTCACCCCTCCACTTT	-	-	TRBJ1-6	TRBV7-6
CASSDLVGEAVNYGYTF	TGTGCCAGCAGCGACCTGGTTGGGGAGGCGGTGAACTATGGCTACACCTTC	-	-	TRBJ1-2	TRBV5-6
CAWSVVGGNTEAFF	TGTGCCTGGAGTGTAGTAGGGGGTAACACTGAAGCTTTCTTT	-	-	TRBJ1-1	TRBV30
CASSIGQVRQWSYTF	TGCGCCAGCAGCATAGGACAGGTTAGGCAATGGAGCTACACCTTC	-	TRBD1	TRBJ1-2	TRBV5-1
CASSPTGEYSPLHF	TGTGCCAGCAGCCCGACAGGGGAGTATTCACCCCTCCACTTT	-	TRBD1	TRBJ1-6	TRBV6-6
CASSSTSGGNNEQFF	TGTGCCAGCAGCTCAACTAGCGGGGGAAACAATGAGCAGTTCTTC	-	TRBD2	TRBJ2-1	TRBV7-3
CASSRHGTANYGYTF	TGTGCCAGCAGCAGACACGGAACCGCTAACTATGGCTACACCTTC	-	-	TRBJ1-2	TRBV5-4
CASTQPPGNTEAFF	TGTGCCAGCACCCAACCCCCGGGGAACACTGAAGCTTTCTTT	-	-	TRBJ1-1	TRBV6-6
CASRGQGYNEQFF	TGTGCCAGCAGAGGACAGGGTTACAATGAGCAGTTCTTC	-	TRBD1	TRBJ2-1	TRBV6-6
CASSPAPSASTDTQYF	TGTGCCAGCAGCCCCGCGCCTAGCGCTAGCACAGATACGCAGTATTTT	once	-	TRBJ2-3	TRBV11-2
CASSPLGATNQPQHF	TGTGCCAGCAGCCCGCTAGGCGCCACCAATCAGCCCCAGCATTTT	-	-	TRBJ1-5	TRBV9
CASSLGTAGGSYNEQFF	TGTGCTAGCAGCTTGGGGACAGCGGGGGGCTCCTACAATGAGCAGTTCTTC	-	TRBD2	TRBJ2-1	TRBV7-7
CASSLYRREQYF	TGTGCCAGCAGTTTGTACAGGCGCGAGCAGTACTTC	few	-	TRBJ2-7	TRBV28
CASSLTGTDTQYF	TGTGCCAGCAGCTTAACAGGCACAGATACGCAGTATTTT	-	-	TRBJ2-3	TRBV7-9
CASSQNGGGDEQFF	TGTGCCAGCAGCCAAAATGGCGGAGGCGATGAGCAGTTCTTC	-	-	TRBJ2-1	TRBV7-3
CASSPINRDEQFF	TGTGCCAGCTCACCTATTAACAGAGATGAGCAGTTCTTC	-	-	TRBJ2-1	TRBV18
CASSLGGVGHRNEQFF	TGTGCCAGCAGCTTAGGAGGAGTGGGACATCGGAATGAGCAGTTCTTC	-	-	TRBJ2-1	TRBV7-2
CAPNRDFHTGELFF	TGTGCCCCTAACCGGGATTTTCACACCGGGGAGCTGTTTTTT	-	-	TRBJ2-2	TRBV21-1
CASSPRTGNGYTF	TGTGCCAGCAGTCCGCGGACAGGGAATGGCTACACCTTC	-	TRBD1	TRBJ1-2	TRBV27
CAISERQGVDNQPQHF	TGTGCCATCAGTGAGAGACAGGGTGTCGACAATCAGCCCCAGCATTTT	-	TRBD1	TRBJ1-5	TRBV10-3
CASSLERQNTEAFF	TGTGCCAGCAGCTTAGAGAGACAGAACACTGAAGCTTTCTTT	-	-	TRBJ1-1	TRBV7-9
CASSQQGRAGELFF	TGCGCCAGCAGCCAACAGGGGAGGGCCGGGGAGCTGTTTTTT	-	-	TRBJ2-2	TRBV4-3
CASTNNRVPGANVLTF	TGCGCCAGCACTAACAACAGGGTCCCTGGGGCCAACGTCCTGACTTTC	-	-	TRBJ2-6	TRBV5-1
CASSSKRRQNTEAFF	TGTGCCAGCAGCTCGAAGCGGCGGCAGAACACTGAAGCTTTCTTT	-	-	TRBJ1-1	TRBV7-8
CASSRSGATSYEQYF	TGTGCCAGCAGCAGGAGCGGGGCGACCTCCTACGAGCAGTACTTC	-	TRBD2	TRBJ2-7	TRBV7-2
CASSPTGIYGYTF	TGTGCCAGCAGCCCCACGGGGATCTATGGCTACACCTTC	-	-	TRBJ1-2	TRBV6-6
CAWTQILQETQYF	TGTGCCTGGACCCAGATTCTCCAAGAGACCCAGTACTTC	-	-	TRBJ2-5	TRBV30
CASSPFLSETQYF	TGTGCCAGCAGCCCTTTTTTATCCGAGACCCAGTACTTC	once	-	TRBJ2-5	TRBV7-2
CASSLVGGAGNTIYF	TGTGCCAGCAGCTTAGTGGGGGGGGCTGGAAACACCATATATTTT	-	-	TRBJ1-3	TRBV7-2
CASSLGQPEDTQYF	TGCGCCAGCAGCCTCGGACAGCCCGAAGATACGCAGTATTTT	-	-	TRBJ2-3	TRBV5-1
CASSKQPWASGYTF	TGTGCCAGCAGCAAACAACCTTGGGCGAGCGGCTACACCTTC	-	-	TRBJ1-2	TRBV11-2
CASSYGGSPLHF	TGTGCCAGCAGTTATGGAGGTTCACCCCTCCACTTT	-	-	TRBJ1-6	TRBV27
CSVERTGTGEAFF	TGCAGCGTTGAACGAACAGGTACTGGTGAAGCTTTCTTT	-	-	TRBJ1-1	TRBV29-1
CASSYGSMNTEAFF	TGTGCCAGCAGTTACGGGAGTATGAACACTGAAGCTTTCTTT	once	-	TRBJ1-1	TRBV6-5
CASRFSTDSF	TGTGCCAGCAGATTTTCGACAGACAGCTTC	once	-	TRBJ1-2	TRBV2
CASSLQGTGEQFF	TGTGCCAGCAGCCTCCAGGGTACTGGTGAGCAGTTCTTC	-	-	TRBJ2-1	TRBV7-2